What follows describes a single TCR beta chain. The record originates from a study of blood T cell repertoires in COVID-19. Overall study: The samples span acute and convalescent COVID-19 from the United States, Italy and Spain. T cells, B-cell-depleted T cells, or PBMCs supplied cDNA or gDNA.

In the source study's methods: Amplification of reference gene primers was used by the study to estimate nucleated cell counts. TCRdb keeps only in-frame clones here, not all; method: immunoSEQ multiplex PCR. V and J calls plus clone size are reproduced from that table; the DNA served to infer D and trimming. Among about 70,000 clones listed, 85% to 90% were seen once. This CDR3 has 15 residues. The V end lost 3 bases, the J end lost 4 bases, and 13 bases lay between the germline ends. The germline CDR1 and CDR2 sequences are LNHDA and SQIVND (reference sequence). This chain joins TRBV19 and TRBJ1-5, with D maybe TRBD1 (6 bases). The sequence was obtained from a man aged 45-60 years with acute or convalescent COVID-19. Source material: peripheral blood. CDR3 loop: CASSIRGGSNQPQHF. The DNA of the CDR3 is TGTGCCAGTAGTATCCGCGGGGGCTCAAATCAGCCCCAGCATTTT.